This is a list of T cell receptor beta chains from one sample in a study of identical twins. TCRdb ran MiXCR on the 5' RACE reads and lists one entry per CDR3 protein. Of 150,000 or so distinct CDR3 sequences detected, 3% to 4% appear once; the ten largest clones hold more than 6.5%. Material for sequencing was memory T cells sorted from blood. These receptors all stem from a man younger than 35 in good health. CDR3s include the opening cysteine and the closing phenylalanine or tryptophan. A D gene is named only where the DNA matches it firmly. The size of a clone is reported for some rows only, either as once, few or many, or as a class for expanded clones.

TRBJ2-3,TRBD2,TRBV6-1,many,TGTGCCAGCAGCTCACTAGCGGGAAAGCTTGATACGCAGTATTTT,CASSSLAGKLDTQYF
TRBJ1-2,TRBD1,TRBV4-2,many,TGTGCCAGCAGCCAAGTGGGACAGCGGCATGGCTACACCTTC,CASSQVGQRHGYTF
TRBJ2-2,.,TRBV15,many,TGTGCCACCAGAACTAATGGGGGCACCGGGGAGCTGTTTTTT,CATRTNGGTGELFF
TRBJ1-5,.,TRBV6-2/TRBV6-3,.,TGTGCCAGCAGTTACGGTGGGAATCAGCCCCAGCATTTT,CASSYGGNQPQHF
TRBJ2-3,.,TRBV5-1,few,TGCGCCAGCAGCGCGACACAGGGTCTCACAGATACGCAGTATTTT,CASSATQGLTDTQYF
TRBJ1-5,TRBD1,TRBV27,many,TGTGCCAGCAGGGGACAGGGCAATCAGCCCCAGCATTTT,CASRGQGNQPQHF
TRBJ2-2,.,TRBV4-3,many,TGCGCCAGCAGCCAAGACGTCGAACTGGGAACTCTCGGGGACGGAAACACCGGGGAGCTGTTTTTT,CASSQDVELGTLGDGNTGELFF
TRBJ2-1,.,TRBV5-1,many,TGCGCCAGCAGCTGGAGTAGTCCCAATGAGCAGTTCTTC,CASSWSSPNEQFF
TRBJ1-6,.,TRBV6-6,many,TGTGCCAGCACCATTAACCGGGGATCCCTCCACTTT,CASTINRGSLHF
TRBJ1-1,TRBD1,TRBV5-1,many,TGCGCCAGCAGCTTGGCGGGACAGCTCTCAGGGAAAACTGAAGCTTTCTTT,CASSLAGQLSGKTEAFF
TRBJ2-4,.,TRBV28,many,TGTGCCAGCCGTGGGACACCCTTAGACATTCAGTACTTC,CASRGTPLDIQYF
TRBJ1-1,TRBD1,TRBV5-6,many,TGTGCCAGCAGCGCCCGACAGGGGTTACCTGAAGCTTTCTTT,CASSARQGLPEAFF
TRBJ2-5,.,TRBV28,.,TGTGCCAGCAGTTTATACGGAGGGGGGGAGACCCAGTACTTC,CASSLYGGGETQYF
TRBJ2-3,TRBD2,TRBV7-8,many,TGTGCCAGCACCCGGACTAGCGGGAGCACAGATACGCAGTATTTT,CASTRTSGSTDTQYF
TRBJ1-2,.,TRBV5-5,many,TGTGCCAGCAGCTCCGACAGGCTAGGCTACACCTTC,CASSSDRLGYTF
TRBJ2-1,.,TRBV28,many,TGTGCCAGCAGTTTCTCAAGATTCGAGCAGTTCTTC,CASSFSRFEQFF
TRBJ2-3,TRBD2,TRBV3-1,.,TGTGCCAGCAGCCAAGATGGGGCAGGGAGGGGAGATACGCAGTATTTT,CASSQDGAGRGDTQYF
TRBJ2-7,.,TRBV9,many,TGTGCCAGCAGCGTAGACATGGACTCGAGCTACGAGCAGTACTTC,CASSVDMDSSYEQYF
TRBJ2-5,.,TRBV5-6,few,TGTGCCAGCAGCCTCGGGCGTAGGGTCGGGGAGACCCAGTACTTC,CASSLGRRVGETQYF
TRBJ2-3,.,TRBV3-1,many,TGTGCCAGCAGCCGGAGGGGGGAGGATACGCAGTATTTT,CASSRRGEDTQYF
TRBJ1-1,.,TRBV12-3/TRBV12-4,many,TGTGCCAGCAGTCGTCACATCACTGAAGCTTTCTTT,CASSRHITEAFF
TRBJ2-1,.,TRBV28,many,TGTGCCAGCAGTTTGGCGGAAAACAATGAGCAGTTCTTC,CASSLAENNEQFF
TRBJ2-1,.,TRBV6-4,many,TGTGCCAGCAGTGTTACTGGGAACAATGAGCAGTTCTTC,CASSVTGNNEQFF
TRBJ1-5,TRBD1,TRBV10-3,many,TGTGCCATCAGTGAGGACAGGGGCAATCAGCCCCAGCATTTT,CAISEDRGNQPQHF
TRBJ2-1,TRBD2,TRBV7-9,many,TGTGCCAGCAGCTTAACGGCGGGAGGGAGGGGTCTTGAGCAGTTCTTC,CASSLTAGGRGLEQFF
TRBJ1-5,.,TRBV2,few,TGTGCCAGCACCCTAGGTCCGGCGAATCAGCCCCAGCATTTT,CASTLGPANQPQHF
TRBJ2-5,.,TRBV5-6,few,TGTGCCAGCAGCCAGGGCGTGGCTAGACTTGCCGAGACCCAGTACTTC,CASSQGVARLAETQYF
TRBJ2-1,.,TRBV6-8,many,TGTGCCAGCAGTTCGAGTTGGGGAGCGGGTTACAATGAGCAGTTCTTC,CASSSSWGAGYNEQFF